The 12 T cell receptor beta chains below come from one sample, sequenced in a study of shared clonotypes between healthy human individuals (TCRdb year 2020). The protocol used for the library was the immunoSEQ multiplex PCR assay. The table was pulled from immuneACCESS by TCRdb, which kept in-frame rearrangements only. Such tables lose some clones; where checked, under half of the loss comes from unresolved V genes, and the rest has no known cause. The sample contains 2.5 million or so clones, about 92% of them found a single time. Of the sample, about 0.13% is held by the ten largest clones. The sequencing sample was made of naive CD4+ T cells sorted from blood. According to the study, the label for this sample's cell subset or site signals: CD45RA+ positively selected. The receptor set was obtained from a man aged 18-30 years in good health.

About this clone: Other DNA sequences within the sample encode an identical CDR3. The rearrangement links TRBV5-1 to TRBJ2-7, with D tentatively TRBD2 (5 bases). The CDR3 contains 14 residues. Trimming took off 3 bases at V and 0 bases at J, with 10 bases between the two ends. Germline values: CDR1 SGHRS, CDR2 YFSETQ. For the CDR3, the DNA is TGCGCCAGCAGCTCCGGACTGGTCTCCTACGAGCAGTACTTC. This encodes CASSSGLVSYEQYF.

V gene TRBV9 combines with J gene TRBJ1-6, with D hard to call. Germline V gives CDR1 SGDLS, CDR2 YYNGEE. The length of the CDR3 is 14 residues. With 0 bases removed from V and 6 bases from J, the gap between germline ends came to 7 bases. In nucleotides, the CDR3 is TGTGCCAGCAGCGTAGGTTTCAGTAATTCACCCCTCCACTTT. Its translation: CASSVGFSNSPLHF. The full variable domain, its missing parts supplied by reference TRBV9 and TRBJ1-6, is DSGVTQTPKHLITATGQRVTLRCSPRSGDLSVYWYQQSLDQGLQFLIQYYNGEERAKGNILERFSAQQFPDLHSELNLSSLELGDSALYFCASSVGFSNSPLHFGNGTRLTVT.

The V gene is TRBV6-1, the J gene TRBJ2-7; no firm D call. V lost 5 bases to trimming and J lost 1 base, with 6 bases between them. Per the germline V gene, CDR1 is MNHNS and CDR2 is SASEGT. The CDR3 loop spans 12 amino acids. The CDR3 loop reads CASSFSSYEQYF. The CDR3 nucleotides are TGTGCCAGCAGTTTCAGTTCCTACGAGCAGTACTTC.

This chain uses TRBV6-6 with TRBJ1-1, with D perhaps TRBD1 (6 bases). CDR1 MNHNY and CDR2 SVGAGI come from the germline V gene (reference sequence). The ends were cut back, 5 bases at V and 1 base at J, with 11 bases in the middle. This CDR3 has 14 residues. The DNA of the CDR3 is TGTGCCAGCAGTCCTGAGGGGGGGAACACTGAAGCTTTCTTT. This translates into CASSPEGGNTEAFF.

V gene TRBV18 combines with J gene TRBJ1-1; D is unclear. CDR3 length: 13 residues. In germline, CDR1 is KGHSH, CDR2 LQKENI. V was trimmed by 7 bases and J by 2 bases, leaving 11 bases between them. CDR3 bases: TGTGCCAGCTTTGACGACCTTAACACTGAAGCTTTCTTT. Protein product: CASFDDLNTEAFF. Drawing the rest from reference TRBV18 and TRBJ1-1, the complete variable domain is NAGVMQNPRHLVRRRGQEARLRCSPMKGHSHVYWYRQLPEEGLKFMVYLQKENIIDESGMPKERFSAEFPKEGPSILRIQQVVRGDSAAYFCASFDDLNTEAFFGQGTRLTVV.

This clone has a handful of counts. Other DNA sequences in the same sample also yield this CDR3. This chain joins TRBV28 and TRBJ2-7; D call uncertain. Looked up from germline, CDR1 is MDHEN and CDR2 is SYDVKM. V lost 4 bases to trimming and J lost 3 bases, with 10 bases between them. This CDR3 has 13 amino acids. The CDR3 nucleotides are TGTGCCAGCAGTTCCGGGCCGCACTACGAGCAGTACTTC. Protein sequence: CASSSGPHYEQYF.

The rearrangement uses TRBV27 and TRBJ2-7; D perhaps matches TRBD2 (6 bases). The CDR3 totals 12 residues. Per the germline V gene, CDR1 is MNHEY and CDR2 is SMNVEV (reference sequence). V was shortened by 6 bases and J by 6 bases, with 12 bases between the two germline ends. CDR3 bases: TGTGCCAGCAGGGGACTTCGCGGCGAGCAGTACTTC. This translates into CASRGLRGEQYF.

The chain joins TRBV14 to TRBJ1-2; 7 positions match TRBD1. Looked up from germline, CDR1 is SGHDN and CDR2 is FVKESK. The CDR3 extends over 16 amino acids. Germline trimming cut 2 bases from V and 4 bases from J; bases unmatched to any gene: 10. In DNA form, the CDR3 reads TGTGCCAGCAGCCAAATTTTTCGGGGACAGCCCTATGGCTACACCTTC. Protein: CASSQIFRGQPYGYTF.

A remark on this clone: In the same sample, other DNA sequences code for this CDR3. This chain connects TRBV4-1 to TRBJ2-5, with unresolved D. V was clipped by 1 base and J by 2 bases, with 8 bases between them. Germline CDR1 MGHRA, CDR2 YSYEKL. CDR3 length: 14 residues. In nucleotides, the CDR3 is TGCGCCAGCAGCCAAGTGGGTCGGCAAGAGACCCAGTACTTC. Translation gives CASSQVGRQETQYF.

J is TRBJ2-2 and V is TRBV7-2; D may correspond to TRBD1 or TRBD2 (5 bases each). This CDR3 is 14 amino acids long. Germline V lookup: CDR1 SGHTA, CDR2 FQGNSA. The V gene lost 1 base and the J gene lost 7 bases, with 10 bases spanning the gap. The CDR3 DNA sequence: TGTGCCAGCAGCTTAGTCGGGACGGGCGGGGAGCTGTTTTTT. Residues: CASSLVGTGGELFF.

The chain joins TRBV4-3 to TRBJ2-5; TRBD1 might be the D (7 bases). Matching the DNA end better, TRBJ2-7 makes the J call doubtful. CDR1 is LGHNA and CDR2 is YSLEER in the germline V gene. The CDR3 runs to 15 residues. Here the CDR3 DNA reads TGCGCCAGCAGCCAAGATTGGGCAGGGGGGTACGAGCAGTACTTC. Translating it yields CASSQDWAGGYEQYF.

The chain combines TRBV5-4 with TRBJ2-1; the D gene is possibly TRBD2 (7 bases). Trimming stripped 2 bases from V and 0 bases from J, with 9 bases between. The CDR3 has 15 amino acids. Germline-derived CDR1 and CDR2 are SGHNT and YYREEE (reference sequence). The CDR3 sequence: CASSFGGPSYNEQFF. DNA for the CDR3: TGTGCCAGCAGCTTCGGGGGGCCCTCCTACAATGAGCAGTTCTTC.